The present T cell receptor beta chain was sequenced within a study of blood T cell repertoires in COVID-19. Background on the study: Acute and convalescent COVID-19 specimens originated in the United States, Italy and Spain. PBMCs, B-cell-depleted T cells, or T cells were the source of the cDNA or gDNA that made up the material.

The CDR3 is made up of 11 amino acids. The germline CDR1 and CDR2 sequences are DFQATT and SNEGSKA (reference sequence). Authors' methods: Quantification of nucleated cells was approximated via reference gene primer amplification. Sequencing used immunoSEQ multiplex PCR; TCRdb keeps in-frame clones, though not all of them. V, J and clone size are taken as reported in that table, and D and trimming were inferred from the DNA itself. This table has 55,000 or so clones, about four fifths appearing once. The specimen sequenced was peripheral blood. The J gene is TRBJ2-7, the V gene TRBV20-1, with 9 nucleotides matching TRBD1. This receptor was obtained from a human donor in a cohort sampled during active or convalescent COVID-19. CDR3 region: CSVGQGNEQYF. CDR3 DNA sequence: TGCAGCGTCGGACAGGGGAACGAGCAGTACTTC.